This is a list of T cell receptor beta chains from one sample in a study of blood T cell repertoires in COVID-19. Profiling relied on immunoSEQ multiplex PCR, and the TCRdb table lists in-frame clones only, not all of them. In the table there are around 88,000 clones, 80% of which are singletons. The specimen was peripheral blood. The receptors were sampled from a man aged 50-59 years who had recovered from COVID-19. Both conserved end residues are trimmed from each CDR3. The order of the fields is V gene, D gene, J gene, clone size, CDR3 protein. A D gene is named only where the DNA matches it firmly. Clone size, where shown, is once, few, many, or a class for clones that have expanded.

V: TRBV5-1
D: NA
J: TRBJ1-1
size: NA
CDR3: ASTPRSSGNTEAF

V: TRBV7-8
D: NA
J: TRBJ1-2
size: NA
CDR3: ASSGTGQRSAYGYT

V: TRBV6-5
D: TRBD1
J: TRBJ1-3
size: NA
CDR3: ASSYGNRGSGNTIY

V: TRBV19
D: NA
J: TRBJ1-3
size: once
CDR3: ASSPSGGAGNTIY

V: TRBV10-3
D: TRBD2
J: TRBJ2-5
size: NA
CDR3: AISPNVAGETQY

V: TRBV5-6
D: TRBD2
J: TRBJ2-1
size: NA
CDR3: ASSLWTSGSSYNEQF

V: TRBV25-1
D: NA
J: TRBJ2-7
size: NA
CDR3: ASSDLQGRSHEQY

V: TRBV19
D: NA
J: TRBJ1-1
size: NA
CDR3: ASNQPGWVTEAF

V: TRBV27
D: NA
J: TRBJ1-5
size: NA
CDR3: ASNPGQAFSQPQH

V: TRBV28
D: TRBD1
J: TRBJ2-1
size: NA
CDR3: ASKSTHSGQGGF

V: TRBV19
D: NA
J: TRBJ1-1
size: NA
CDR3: ASSIVASYTEAF

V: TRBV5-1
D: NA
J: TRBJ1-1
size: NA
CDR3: ASTEGGTEAF

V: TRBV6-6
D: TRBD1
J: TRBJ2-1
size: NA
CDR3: ASSSTGTGFYNEQF

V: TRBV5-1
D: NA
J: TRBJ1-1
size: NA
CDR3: ASSSVGSSEAF

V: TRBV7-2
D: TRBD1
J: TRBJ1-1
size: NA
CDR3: ASSLSFRDRAEAF

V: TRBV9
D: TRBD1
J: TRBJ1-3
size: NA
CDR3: ASSEGTGSGNTIY

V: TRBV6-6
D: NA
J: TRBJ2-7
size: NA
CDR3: ASSSAYEQY

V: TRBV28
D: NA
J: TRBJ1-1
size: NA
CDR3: ASSRDPQANTEAF

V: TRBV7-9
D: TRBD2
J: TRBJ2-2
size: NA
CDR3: ASSIIAGGTTGELF

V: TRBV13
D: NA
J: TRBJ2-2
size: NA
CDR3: ASSQGTGELF

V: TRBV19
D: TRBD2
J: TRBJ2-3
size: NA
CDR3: ASSAIAGGGTDTQY

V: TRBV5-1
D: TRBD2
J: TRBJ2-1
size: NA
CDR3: ASRRERNNEQF

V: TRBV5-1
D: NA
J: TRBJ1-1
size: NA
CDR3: ASSLERGHSLNTEAF

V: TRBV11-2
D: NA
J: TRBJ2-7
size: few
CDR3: ASSLGLIRNEQY